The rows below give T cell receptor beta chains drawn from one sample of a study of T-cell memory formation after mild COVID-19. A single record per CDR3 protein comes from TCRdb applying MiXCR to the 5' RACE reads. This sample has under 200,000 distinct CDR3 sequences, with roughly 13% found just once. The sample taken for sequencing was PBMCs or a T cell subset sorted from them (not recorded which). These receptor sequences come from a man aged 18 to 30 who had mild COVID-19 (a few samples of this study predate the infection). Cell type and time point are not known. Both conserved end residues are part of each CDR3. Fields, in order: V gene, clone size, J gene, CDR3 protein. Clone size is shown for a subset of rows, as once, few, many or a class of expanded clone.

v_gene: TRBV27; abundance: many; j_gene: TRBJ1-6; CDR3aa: CASSPDRGRGGLSPLHF
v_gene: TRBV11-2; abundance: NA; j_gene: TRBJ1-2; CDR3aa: CASSSLTRFSYGYTF
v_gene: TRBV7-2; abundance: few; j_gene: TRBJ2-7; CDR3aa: CASSPGPGSSYEQYF
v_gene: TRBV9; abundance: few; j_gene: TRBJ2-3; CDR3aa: CASGTSGSTDTQYF
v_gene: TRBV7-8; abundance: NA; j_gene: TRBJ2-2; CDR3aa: CASSRNTGSGELFF
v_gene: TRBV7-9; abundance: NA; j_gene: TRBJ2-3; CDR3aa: CASSPGTLGLAVSDTQYF
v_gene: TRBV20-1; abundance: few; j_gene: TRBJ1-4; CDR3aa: CSARRTGNEKLFF
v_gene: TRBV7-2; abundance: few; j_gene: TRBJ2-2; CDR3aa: CASSPIRGWGNTGELFF
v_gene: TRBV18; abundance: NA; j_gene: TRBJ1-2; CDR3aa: CASSQRTGDNYGYTF
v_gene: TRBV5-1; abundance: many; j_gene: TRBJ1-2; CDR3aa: CASSYIYPANYGYTF
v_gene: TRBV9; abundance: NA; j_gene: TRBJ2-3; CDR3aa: CASSVEGGGTDTQYF
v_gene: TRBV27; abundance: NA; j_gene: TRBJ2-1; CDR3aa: CASTTVRRYNEQFF
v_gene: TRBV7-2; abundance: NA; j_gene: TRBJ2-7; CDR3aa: CASSLRPANSYEQYF
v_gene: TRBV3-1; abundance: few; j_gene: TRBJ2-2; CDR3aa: CASSPRDHTGELFF
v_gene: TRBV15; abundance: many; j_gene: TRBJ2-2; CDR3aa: CATRLAGNTGELFF
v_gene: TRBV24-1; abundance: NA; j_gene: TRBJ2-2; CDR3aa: CATGAFDGNTGELFF
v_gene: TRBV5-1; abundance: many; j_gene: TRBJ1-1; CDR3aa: CASSWGDRGPNTEAFF
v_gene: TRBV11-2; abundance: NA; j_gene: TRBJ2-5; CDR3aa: CASSVGTTGGETQYF
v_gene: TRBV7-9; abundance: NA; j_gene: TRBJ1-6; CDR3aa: CASSLERTGLGSPLHF
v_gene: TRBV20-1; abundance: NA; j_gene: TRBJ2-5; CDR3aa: CSARMHPQETQYF
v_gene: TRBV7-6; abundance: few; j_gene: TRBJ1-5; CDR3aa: CASSFEMGAQPQHF
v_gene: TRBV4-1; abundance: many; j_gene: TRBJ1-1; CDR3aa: CASSQPRNPENTEAFF
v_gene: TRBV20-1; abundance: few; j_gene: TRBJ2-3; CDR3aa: CSARRTGNVVNTQYF
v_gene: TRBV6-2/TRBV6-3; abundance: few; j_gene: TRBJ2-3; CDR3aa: CASSQNRAGTDTQYF
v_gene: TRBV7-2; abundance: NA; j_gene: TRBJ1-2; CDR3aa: CASSSRGVSIYGYTF
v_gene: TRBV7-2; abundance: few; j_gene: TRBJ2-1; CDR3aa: CASARQGRGNEQFF
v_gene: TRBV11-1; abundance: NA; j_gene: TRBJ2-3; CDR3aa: CASSLNREDTQYF
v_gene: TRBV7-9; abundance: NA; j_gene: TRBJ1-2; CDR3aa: CASSFGGQGHYGYTF
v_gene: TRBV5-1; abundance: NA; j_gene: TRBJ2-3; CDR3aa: CASKTDEEDTQYF
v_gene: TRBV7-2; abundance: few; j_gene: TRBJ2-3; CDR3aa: CASSLIEGLTDTQYF
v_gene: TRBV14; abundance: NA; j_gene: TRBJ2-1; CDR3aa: CASSPSDNEQFF
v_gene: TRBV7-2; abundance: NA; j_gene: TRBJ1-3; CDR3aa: CASSLAGMGGGNTIYF
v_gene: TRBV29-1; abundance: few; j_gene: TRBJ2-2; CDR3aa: CSVEDGGPNTGELFF
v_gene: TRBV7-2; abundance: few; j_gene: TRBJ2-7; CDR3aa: CASRTKRGVSYEQYF
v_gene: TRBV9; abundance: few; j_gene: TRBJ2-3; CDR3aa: CASSVEAGGPHTQYF
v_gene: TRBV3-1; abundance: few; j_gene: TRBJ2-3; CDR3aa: CASSRRLAGTIDTQYF
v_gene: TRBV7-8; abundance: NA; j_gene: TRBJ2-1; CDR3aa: CASSLDSGKEFF
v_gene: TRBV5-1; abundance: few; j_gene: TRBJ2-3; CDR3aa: CASSTAPGTSGTDTQYF
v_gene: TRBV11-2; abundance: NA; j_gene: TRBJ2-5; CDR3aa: CASSKHRDRAEETQYF
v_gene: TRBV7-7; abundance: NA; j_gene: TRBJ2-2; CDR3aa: CASSSKTVNTGELFF
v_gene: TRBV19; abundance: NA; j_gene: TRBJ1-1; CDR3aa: CASSTETYRGDTEAFF